The 14 T cell receptor beta chains given below trace back to one sample, sequenced in a study of cytomegalovirus exposure and HLA in healthy donors (dated by TCRdb to about 2017). The protocol used for the library was the immunoSEQ multiplex PCR assay. TCRdb provides this immuneACCESS table in a form limited to in-frame rearrangements. Some clones are lacking; in checked studies, under half of them reflect an unresolved V gene, and why the rest are absent is not known. The sample table holds 200,000 or so clones, of which almost 90% were seen once. About 2.9% of the sample goes to the ten largest clones. Sequenced sample: PBMCs. Source of these receptors: a woman aged 18-29 years in good health and CMV-seronegative.

The chain is built from TRBV27 and TRBJ2-7; D possibly corresponds to TRBD1 (5 bases). V dropped 5 bases and J dropped 2 bases, with 19 bases sitting between them. Germline CDR1 MNHEY, CDR2 SMNVEV (reference sequence). This CDR3 is 16 amino acids long. CDR3 sequence reads: CASSPVRVSEPYEQYF. The CDR3 DNA sequence: TGTGCCAGCAGTCCGGTCAGGGTTTCGGAGCCCTACGAGCAGTACTTC.

V usage is TRBV28 and J usage is TRBJ2-7, with D tentatively TRBD1 (5 bases). Trimming pared 7 bases from V and 0 bases from J, leaving 16 bases between. The CDR3 covers 15 residues. Germline CDR1 reads MDHEN; CDR2 reads SYDVKM. CDR3 protein: CASNSGFSSSYEQYF. Written as DNA, the CDR3 is TGTGCCAGCAATTCAGGGTTTTCGAGCTCCTACGAGCAGTACTTC.

The chain recombines TRBV4-2 with TRBJ2-7; D unclear. Germline V gives CDR1 LGHNA, CDR2 YNFKEQ. V gave up 4 bases and J gave up 0 bases, with 10 bases separating them. The CDR3 consists of 14 residues. The CDR3 nucleotides are TGTGCCAGCAGCCCCCGGGTAGGCTCCTACGAGCAGTACTTC. Its translation is CASSPRVGSYEQYF.

J is TRBJ1-5 and V is TRBV15; possibly TRBD1 for D (6 bases). This CDR3 is 15 amino acids long. Germline loops: CDR1 LNHNV, CDR2 YYDKDF (reference sequence). V was shortened by 5 bases and J by 4 bases, with 15 bases between the two germline ends. This CDR3 is CATSLVGQGNQPQHF. Here the CDR3 DNA reads TGTGCCACCAGCTTGGTGGGGCAGGGGAATCAGCCCCAGCATTTT.

The V gene is TRBV4-1, the J gene TRBJ1-1; no firm D call. CDR1 and CDR2 (germline): MGHRA, YSYEKL. The length of the CDR3 is 15 residues. Trimming removed 8 bases at V and 0 bases at J, with 16 bases between. This CDR3 reads CASGPGGGLNTEAFF. For the CDR3, the DNA is TGCGCCAGCGGACCAGGCGGAGGATTGAACACTGAAGCTTTCTTT.

The genes are TRBV4-1 and TRBJ2-1; 7 bases agree with TRBD1. Trimming took 3 bases from V and 7 from J; bases not matched to a gene: 9. The V gene's germline CDR1 is MGHRA and CDR2 YSYEKL. The CDR3 length is 15 residues. The CDR3 region has the DNA TGCGCCAGCAGCCACGGACAGGAATTTCGAAATGAGCAGTTCTTC. Encoded protein: CASSHGQEFRNEQFF.

CDR3 sequence: CASRLAGVSTDTQYF. The CDR3 DNA is TGTGCCAGCAGGCTAGCGGGAGTCAGTACAGATACGCAGTATTTT. The chain is built from TRBV27 and TRBJ2-3; 10 nucleotides agree with TRBD2. The trim removed 6 bases at V and 3 bases at J, leaving 6 bases unmatched. CDR3 size: 15 residues. Germline CDR1 is MNHEY and CDR2 is SMNVEV (reference sequence).

With respect to this clone: Other DNA sequences from this sample encode an identical CDR3 as well. The chain couples TRBV27 to TRBJ1-2; a weak D match, TRBD1 (6 bases). There are 15 residues in the CDR3. CDR1 is MNHEY, CDR2 SMNVEV, per germline (reference sequence). The V end lost 0 bases, the J end lost 3 bases, and 11 bases lay between the germline ends. The CDR3 DNA reads TGTGCCAGCAGTTTATCGTCGGGGGGCGACTATGGCTACACCTTC. Its translation is CASSLSSGGDYGYTF.

V is TRBV6-6 and J is TRBJ2-7; D is undetermined. V was trimmed by 5 bases and J by 0 bases, leaving 8 bases between them. CDR1 and CDR2 from the germline V gene are MNHNY and SVGAGI (reference sequence). The CDR3 sequence is 13 residues long. CDR3: CASSQQISYEQYF. DNA of the CDR3: TGTGCCAGCAGTCAACAGATCTCCTACGAGCAGTACTTC.

V and J are TRBV9 and TRBJ2-3, with 8 positions matching TRBD2. The length of the CDR3 is 15 residues. V lost 3 bases, J lost 4 bases, and 7 bases stayed unmatched. Per germline, CDR1 SGDLS and CDR2 YYNGEE. The CDR3 region is CASSADGREADTQYF. Here the CDR3 DNA reads TGTGCCAGCAGCGCCGACGGGCGGGAGGCAGATACGCAGTATTTT.

The rearrangement joins TRBV4-2 to TRBJ2-1, with TRBD2 matching 10 bases. V trimming: 0 bases; J trimming: 9 bases; junction bases outside the gene matches: 5. Germline V gene lookup returns CDR1 LGHNA and CDR2 YNFKEQ. The CDR3 is 15 amino acids. CDR3 loop: CASSQEAGGPIEQFF. Here the CDR3 DNA reads TGTGCCAGCAGCCAAGAAGCGGGAGGGCCCATTGAGCAGTTCTTC.

The rearrangement uses TRBV27 and TRBJ1-2, with a possible D match to TRBD1 (5 bases). Germline V lookup: CDR1 MNHEY, CDR2 SMNVEV (reference sequence). V lost 6 bases and J lost 2, with 10 bases in between. The CDR3 extends over 13 amino acids. As DNA, the CDR3 is TGTGCCAGCAGGACAGAAACCAACTATGGCTACACCTTC. Protein product: CASRTETNYGYTF.

This clone was seen a handful of times. The chain carries TRBV28 and TRBJ2-3; D call uncertain. V lost 5 bases to trimming and J lost 10 bases, with 13 bases between them. The germline V gene encodes CDR1 MDHEN and CDR2 SYDVKM. CDR3 length equals 12 residues. CDR3 region: CASSARYTAQYF. CDR3 sequence (DNA): TGTGCCAGCAGTGCCCGATATACGGCGCAGTATTTT.

This chain connects TRBV7-2 to TRBJ2-1; D gene ambiguous. This CDR3 spans 13 amino acids. Germline lookup yields CDR1 SGHTA and CDR2 FQGNSA. V was clipped by 8 bases and J by 5 bases, with 13 bases between them. The chain's CDR3 is CASSRMLNNEQFF. The CDR3 bases are TGTGCCAGCTCTAGAATGTTAAACAATGAGCAGTTCTTC.